The T cell receptor beta chain under discussion was sequenced for a study of shared clonotypes between healthy human individuals. Points from the study as a whole: The donor pool, a small one, limited the genetic and exposure-history diversity represented.

This clone showed up just a few times. What it binds is not known. TCRdb keeps only in-frame clones here, not all; method: immunoSEQ multiplex PCR. The sample carries about 1 million clones, about 75% recorded once. Per germline, CDR1 SGHDT and CDR2 YYEEEE. The CDR3 is 15 residues long. Trimming removed 0 bases from V and 0 bases from J; junction bases left unmatched: 0. The sequence was collected from a man younger than 35 in good health. V usage is TRBV5-6 and J usage is TRBJ1-1; 9 positions agree with TRBD1. Sequencing was carried out using memory CD4+ T cells sorted from blood. Indicated subset: CD45RA-negative fraction. The CDR3 nucleotides read TGTGCCAGCAGCTTGGGGGACAGGGTGAACACTGAAGCTTTCTTT. Protein sequence: CASSLGDRVNTEAFF.